This T cell receptor (beta chain) is drawn from a study of response to subunit inactivated influenza vaccine. From the RT-PCR reads, TCRdb called clonotypes with MiXCR, one entry per CDR3 protein. Of about 650,000 distinct CDR3 sequences listed, about 15% are singletons. Germline V gene sequence: CDR1 DFQATT, CDR2 SNEGSKA (reference sequence). This CDR3 contains 16 residues. V gave up 0 bases and J gave up 0 bases, with 14 bases separating them. This clonotype was sampled from a man aged 50-59 years who received an inactivated influenza vaccine. The specimen was PBMCs from blood, collected 14 to 15 days before vaccination. The gene calls are TRBV20-1 and TRBJ1-1, with D unresolved. The DNA for the CDR3 is TGCAGTGCTAGAGATCTGAATTACCCCATGAACACTGAAGCTTTCTTT. Translated, it gives CSARDLNYPMNTEAFF.